This TCR beta chain was recorded in a study of cytomegalovirus exposure and HLA in healthy donors (dated by TCRdb to about 2017). With respect to the entire study: An earlier analysis of fewer than 750 of the donors reported about 300 Gb of sequence data and 117 million unique TCR beta sequences obtained from about 179 million T cells. HLA typing included class I and class II loci at four-digit resolution. A handful of DR-DQ haplotypes were handled as single units for association and clustering because linkage in the cohort was strong. The later analysis used no new phenotypic data to find candidate immune exposures, relying instead on TCR beta sequences and their occurrence across donors. Genome-wide SNP genotypes for about 65% of the 666 donors were used in a later genetic analysis, which treated that subset as a discovery cohort. The study aimed to test whether signatures of past pathogen exposure could be identified by cataloging public T cell receptors. Every discovery cohort repertoire had been produced on one sequencing platform. On average, approximately 250,000 unique TCR beta nucleotide sequences were sequenced per donor among some 420 genotyped donors of the cohort, with roughly a sixth of those sequences being non-productive. An earlier analysis of roughly 600 of the donors used high-throughput TCR beta sequencing to judge whether each TCR beta V gene segment behaved as functional or pseudogenic. Donor age, sex, ethnicity and CMV serostatus were compiled alongside the repertoire data. Typing coverage differed by locus: A, B, C, DRB1 and DQB1 were typed in about 629-640 donors, DQA1 in about 550, DPA1 in 600 to 610, and DPB1 in roughly 450. An early release covering over 500 HLA-typed donors comprised about 300 gigabases of sequencing data and around 80 million unique TCR sequences. The study used immunosequencing to profile the T cell repertoires of more than 650 subjects and linked those repertoires to cytomegalovirus serostatus. In a later analysis, previously published TCR beta repertoires from 666 donors were re-analyzed and high-resolution HLA genotyping was added so that TCR occurrence patterns could be studied. A separate validation cohort of 90 to 150 different subjects was used in addition to the roughly 670-subject first cohort. To predict cytomegalovirus infection status, the study brought together high-throughput TCR immunosequencing, statistical association of individual TCRs with disease status, and machine learning. Of the 398 genotyped donors, approximately 81% were placed in the genetic ancestry cluster associated with self-reported Caucasian donors. What the work shows at the level of the full study, not this receptor alone: A later analysis found that TCR association rates varied across HLA loci, with DRB1 alleles showing the most associated TCRs and HLA-C alleles the fewest. The authors suggested that the approach could potentially be extended to other disease states and immunological phenotypes. The classifier was reported to diagnose cytomegalovirus status with high specificity and sensitivity in both the original cohort and the validation cohort. A cluster of highly shared sequence variants was judged likely to represent a technical artifact of the sequencing pipeline. The presence/absence analyses assumed that sequencing depth was roughly uniform across donors, and that assumption may not be true. Compared with equally common non-associated chains, HLA-associated TCR beta chains in a later analysis were more clonally expanded and had lower generation probabilities. Because some donors lacked HLA typing at each locus, the association tests relied only on the typed subset. In a later genetic analysis, a missense DCLRE1C variant was associated with V-gene and J-gene trimming of TCR beta chains, and the association was replicated in an independent cohort. Because counts were too low, some 17 rarely observed V segments, including chromosome 9 orphons, were excluded from the earlier analysis of around 640 of the donors. A later analysis found that most CMV-associated TCR beta chains appeared HLA-restricted, with HLA associations seemingly driven largely by CMV exposure. The study gave a list of 150 to 200 TCR beta chains associated with cytomegalovirus. Assigning TCR associations to individual alleles was difficult when HLA alleles, especially DR and DQ, strongly co-occurred. Compared with the roughly 700-donor mean, donors in an Asian-associated ancestry cluster had fewer N-insertions in productive TCRs, according to a later genetic analysis. Correlated functional status among segregating V segments might be attributable to linkage disequilibrium, but an unknown experimental factor could not be ruled out. In vitro tests confirmed that a few of the cytomegalovirus-associated TCR beta chains recognize cytomegalovirus antigens. A further reported finding was that TCR beta sequences accurately predicted the HLA-A and HLA-B alleles for most subjects in the first cohort. Because the 87-base-pair reads could not distinguish some IMGT-functional V segments, including TRBV6-2 and TRBV6-3, those segments were excluded. The only immune exposure information available for the cohort was CMV serostatus. Only TCR beta chains were sequenced in this cohort, and the absence of alpha or paired-chain data limited detectable features. In a later analysis, several top co-occurrence clusters were reported to appear linked to parvovirus B19, influenza, CMV and Epstein-Barr virus. Specific HLA alleles were associated with over 15,000 TCR beta sequences at a false discovery rate of 0.05 in a later analysis. Broadly in line with IMGT annotations, most TCR beta V segments showed up in productive rearrangements about 90% or about 30% of the time in an earlier analysis of several hundred of the donors. While some public TCRs were present in many individuals, most TCR sequences turned up only very rarely across donors.

This clone appeared once. The specificity of this receptor is unknown. No much larger clone exists at a distance of one base, and base qualities are not known. The library was built by means of the immunoSEQ multiplex PCR assay. The multiplex PCR relied on a mix of 60 forward primers for TCR Vbeta segments and 13 reverse primers for TCR Jbeta segments. A multiplex PCR assay on genomic DNA amplified the CDR3 region of rearranged TCR beta genes. The Illumina HiSeq System was used to sequence the amplified TCR beta libraries as 87-base-pair reads. In the source study's methods: Across the 600 to 700 repertoires, a later analysis counted approximately 83 million unique TCR beta chains, roughly 11 million of which were shared by at least two donors. Raw reads were error-corrected and collapsed into unique sequences by a nearest-neighbor algorithm in which closely related sequences were merged to remove PCR and sequencing errors. V, D and J gene segments were assigned by aligning CDR3 sequences to IMGT reference sequences. For a sequence to be retained, at least a six-nucleotide match to both a V gene segment and a J gene segment was required. Rearrangements were classified as productive when the CDR3 lacked stop codons and remained in frame with V and J, and all other rearrangements were classified as non-productive. Following IMGT convention, CDR3 was defined as the stretch from the second conserved V-encoded cysteine to the conserved J-encoded phenylalanine. Sequences without an unambiguous match to a single V gene segment were excluded from the earlier analysis of approximately 560 of the donors. An earlier analysis of about 590 of the donors classified V segments as functional when productive rearrangements were above 56.7% and as segregating when the standard deviation between donors was above 5%. To diagnose cytomegalovirus status from the catalog of TCR beta chain sequences, a statistical classification framework was built. In a later analysis, V and J genes were assigned by comparing TCR nucleotide sequences against IMGT/GENE-DB human TR gene sequences. The TCRdist pipeline was used in a later analysis to assign CDR3 sequences and most-parsimonious VDJ recombination scenarios. A later analysis defined each TCR beta chain by its CDR3 amino acid sequence plus V-gene family, and excluded reads lacking a unique V-gene family. In a later analysis, nearly 600 highly shared, low-generation-probability nucleotide sequences were removed to address suspected cross-contamination and a sequencing artifact. For each public chain, a later analysis derived a clonal expansion index from normalized ranks of inferred template counts within each repertoire. A later analysis computed generation probabilities with a VDJ recombination model fitted to out-of-frame rearrangements, and checked the results against IGoR. In a later analysis, hypergeometric tests were used to score TCR-TCR, TCR-HLA and TCR-CMV co-occurrence, with a repertoire-size bias correction applied to TCR pairs. In a later analysis, false discovery rates were estimated by permuting HLA or CMV assignments 20 times. In a later analysis, co-occurring TCRs were grouped with DBSCAN, and TCRdist sequence similarity was added when clustering was performed within HLA-allele-positive subsets. Co-occurrence clustering excluded repertoires with fewer than 30,000 or more than 120,000 public chains, plus five with anomalous nucleotide sharing. TCRdb provides this immuneACCESS table in a form limited to in-frame rearrangements. Some clones are lacking; in checked studies, under half of them reflect an unresolved V gene, and why the rest are absent is not known. The V and J calls and clone size were taken over from that table, and D and trimming were inferred from the DNA. In all, the sample holds 150,000 to 200,000 clones, and 70% to 90% of those were seen once. The ten most abundant clones make up about 9.3% of the sample.

The cohort consisted of 670 or so healthy bone marrow donors. All cohort members were sampled while nominally healthy, although unrecorded immune exposures were likely present. The donor tested CMV seropositive, placing the donor among the 289 seropositive members of the cohort. A peripheral blood sample was provided by each donor, and peripheral blood mononuclear cells were used for TCR beta sequencing. The Qiagen DNeasy Blood Extraction Kit was used to extract genomic DNA from the blood cell samples. The CDR3, from cysteine to phenylalanine, totals 18 residues. Just the 54-base CDR3 DNA is kept, in frame starting at base 1. V loses 1 base of germline sequence and J loses 4 bases, and the interval between the two ends is 22 bases. CDR1 and CDR2 were assigned from the germline V gene as MNHNS and SASEGT.

Sequenced material: PBMCs. The TCR was taken from a man between 18 and 29 years old in good health and CMV-seropositive. The chain employs TRBV6-1 and TRBJ1-2; the D segment cannot be called with confidence. The nucleotide sequence reads TGTGCCAGCAGTGAAGTACATGGGAAGACTAGATATCCCTATGGCTACACCTTC. This codes for CASSEVHGKTRYPYGYTF.